The table lists the clone carrying this T cell receptor beta chain with a count of one. Its specificity is unknown. The entry originates in a study of shared clonotypes between healthy human individuals. Study-level points and caveats: A generally larger estimated richness was seen in naive subsets than in memory subsets. Compared with clonotypes that all four donors shared, non-shared clonotypes had lower generation probabilities.

The data were produced by immunoSEQ multiplex PCR, yet TCRdb's version contains in-frame clones alone and is incomplete. This table holds roughly 680,000 clones, 72% found once. Adult Caucasians living in Nashville, Tennessee made up all of the donors. A CD45RA-negative memory subset and a CD45RA+ naive subset were separated from the CD4+ cells. This CDR3 comprises 18 residues. CDR1 and CDR2 (germline): MDHEN, SYDVKM. Trimming left V 4 bases short and J 4 bases short, with 26 bases between. The V gene is TRBV28, the J gene TRBJ2-7; TRBD1 is a possible D gene (6 bases). Sequenced sample: memory CD4+ T cells sorted from blood. Indicated subset: CD45RA-negative fraction. The TCR originated in a woman in her thirties in good health. The CDR3 reads CASSSSPGQGDSWYEQYF. For the CDR3, the DNA is TGTGCCAGCAGTTCAAGTCCGGGACAAGGGGATTCATGGTACGAGCAGTACTTC. Complete variable domain (other parts from reference TRBV28 and TRBJ2-7): DVKVTQSSRYLVKRTGEKVFLECVQDMDHENMFWYRQDPGLGLRLIYFSYDVKMKEKGDIPEGYSVSREKKERFSLILESASTNQTSMYLCASSSSPGQGDSWYEQYFGPGTRLTVT.